The clone carrying this TCR beta chain was detected a few times. The CDR3 is 17 residues long. The ends lost 7 bases at V and 4 bases at J; junction bases unmatched: 16. Germline V CDR1 and CDR2: LNHDA, SQIVND (reference sequence). The data were taken from a study of Ad26.COV2.S vaccination and SARS-CoV-2 variants. Study in general: Once or twice, 56 days apart, Ad26.COV2.S was delivered intramuscularly.

Assay used: immunoSEQ multiplex PCR; TCRdb lists only in-frame clones, some missing. The repertoire holds 440,000 or so clones, with 92% as singletons. The sample's treatment: 15 to 20 received Ad26.COV2.S at low or high dose, single or two shots; 5 received placebo; per-sample allocation not given. Sampling was performed 63 days after the first vaccine or placebo injection. The sequence derives from a person aged 18 to 59 who received the Ad26.COV2.S COVID-19 vaccine or a placebo. Sequenced material: peripheral blood, taken in a trial of Ad26.COV2.S vaccine versus placebo. This chain joins TRBV19 and TRBJ2-3; 8 nucleotides line up with TRBD1. Here the CDR3 DNA reads TGTGCCAGTACCCTTCTATGGACAGGGTCGAAGTCAGATACGCAGTATTTT. Translated, it gives CASTLLWTGSKSDTQYF.